The source of this T cell receptor (beta chain) is a study of control samples from healthy donors and cancer patients. V shed 1 base, J shed 5 bases, and the junction held 6 bases outside the gene matches. CDR1 SGHDN and CDR2 FVKESK come from the germline V gene. The CDR3 runs 15 residues. The data were produced by immunoSEQ multiplex PCR, yet TCRdb's version contains in-frame clones alone and is incomplete. Altogether about 160,000 clones are present, roughly 94% being singletons, with the ten largest covering 14%. The chain has TRBV14 and TRBJ2-5; 8 bases align to TRBD1. This sequence originates from a man between 60 and 75 years old with colorectal cancer. Sequencing was done on a sample of PBMCs. The CDR3 spells CASSQVQGAPETQYF. The CDR3 DNA reads TGTGCCAGCAGCCAAGTTCAGGGGGCGCCGGAGACCCAGTACTTC.